The sequence of this T cell receptor (beta chain) was determined in a study of Ad26.COV2.S vaccination and SARS-CoV-2 variants (dated by TCRdb to the early 2020s). Background for the entire study: Donors in the vaccine arm were drawn from COV1001, a phase I-IIa trial of Ad26.COV2.S in healthy adults that was multicentre, randomized, double-blind and placebo-controlled. Ad26.COV2.S was given intramuscularly at 5x10^10 or 1x10^11 viral particles, as a single shot or as two shots 56 days apart. TCRbeta repertoire sequencing served as the tool for gauging how specific and how broad the SARS-CoV-2-reactive T cell receptors were following Ad26.COV2.S vaccination. A total of approximately 30 samples were included in the TCR-sequenced set, comprising roughly 19 Ad26.COV2.S vaccine recipients, 5 placebo recipients and 8 SARS-CoV-2 convalescent individuals. Participants in the trial were split at random into five groups of five each, receiving low-dose or high-dose Ad26.COV2.S once or twice, or else placebo on both occasions. Investigators did not know the trial group allocation while performing experiments and assessing outcomes.

Comment on this clone: Its antigen specificity is not known. No per-base quality is available; no much larger clone lies one base away.

Cut back by 5 bases and 4 bases, the V and J ends lie 17 bases apart. From its cysteine to its phenylalanine, the CDR3 spans 15 amino acids. Just CDR3 DNA is preserved here, 45 bases in frame from base 1. CDR1 SEHNR and CDR2 FQNEAQ are derived from the germline V gene (reference sequence). The investigation overall reported the following: It was noted by the authors that total T cell responses may have been underestimated by the TCR breadth and depth analyses. The study lacked the statistical power to compare responses across vaccine doses or regimens. Spike-specific TCR breadth was higher in Ad26.COV2.S recipients than in placebo recipients (P = 0.0014). After vaccination, spike-specific CD8+ and CD4+ T cell responses were reported to show substantial breadth. Vaccine and placebo recipients had similar non-spike TCR breadth, a finding consistent with the vaccine containing only spike.

The immunoSEQ Assay was used to sequence TCRbeta CDR3 regions. After extraction, genomic DNA underwent amplification by bias-controlled multiplex PCR, followed by high-throughput sequencing. The authors' analysis ran thus. To quantify the absolute abundance of each unique TCRbeta CDR3 region, sequences were collapsed and filtered. T cell fraction was estimated by normalization of TCRbeta template counts to usable DNA, with usable DNA being measured through amplification of reference genes present in all nucleated cells. Repertoire TCRs were annotated as SARS-CoV-2-specific when V gene, CDR3 amino acid sequence and J gene were exactly matched to a known reactive TCR set. The reference SARS-CoV-2 TCR set came from MIRA and was filtered for enrichment in COVID-19-positive ImmuneCODE repertoires, removing public or cross-reactive TCRs. Using the MIRA antigens, annotated TCRs were further analysed by specific ORF or by position within an ORF. Depth was the summed frequency of annotated unique rearrangements, while breadth was defined as annotated unique rearrangements over total unique productive rearrangements. Group comparisons of TCR breadth used two-sided Wilcoxon rank-sum tests. TCRdb stores this immuneACCESS table with in-frame sequences only. Part of the clones is absent; in the studies checked, under half of the shortfall reflects unresolved V genes, and no reason is known for the rest. V and J calls and clone size come straight from that table; D and trimming were deduced from the DNA. The sample has around 310,000 clones on record, roughly 90% of them singletons. The ten most abundant clones make up 5.5% of the sample.

In the paper's terms, the treatment or condition label means: about 20 received Ad26.COV2.S at low or high dose, single or two shots; roughly 5 received placebo; per-sample allocation not given. For vaccine and placebo recipients, repertoires were sequenced using samples collected on day 63 after the first injection. Cohort 1b enrolled 25 or so adults aged 18-55 years at a single site in Boston, USA, between 29 July and 7 August 2020. As a vaccine, Ad26.COV2.S was a replication-incompetent adenovirus type 26 vector that expressed a prefusion-stabilized SARS-CoV-2 spike protein derived from the original Wuhan strain.

The chain uses TRBV7-9 and TRBJ1-2; D gene: possibly TRBD1, on 6 matching bases. This clonotype was sampled from a person aged 18 to 65 who received the Ad26.COV2.S COVID-19 vaccine or a placebo. The material sequenced was peripheral blood, taken in a trial of Ad26.COV2.S vaccine versus placebo. CDR3 sequence: CASSERGANLYGYTF. The DNA sequence reads TGTGCCAGCAGCGAACGGGGGGCTAATCTCTATGGCTACACCTTC.